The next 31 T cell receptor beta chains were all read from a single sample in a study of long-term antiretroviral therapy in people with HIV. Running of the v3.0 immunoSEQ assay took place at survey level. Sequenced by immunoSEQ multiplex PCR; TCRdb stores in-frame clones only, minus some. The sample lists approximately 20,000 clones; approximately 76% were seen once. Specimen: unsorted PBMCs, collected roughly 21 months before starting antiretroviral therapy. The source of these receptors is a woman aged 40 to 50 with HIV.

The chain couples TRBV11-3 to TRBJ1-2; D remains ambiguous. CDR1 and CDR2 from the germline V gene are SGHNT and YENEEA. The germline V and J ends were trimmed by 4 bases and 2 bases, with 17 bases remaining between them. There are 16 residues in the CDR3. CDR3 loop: CASSSPVPEGNYGYTF. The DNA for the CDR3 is TGTGCCAGCAGCTCCCCCGTCCCGGAAGGCAACTATGGCTACACCTTC.

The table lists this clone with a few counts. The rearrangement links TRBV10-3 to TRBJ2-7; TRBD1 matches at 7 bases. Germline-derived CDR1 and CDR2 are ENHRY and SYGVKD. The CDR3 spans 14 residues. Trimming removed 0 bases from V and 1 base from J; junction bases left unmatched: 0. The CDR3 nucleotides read TGTGCCATCAGTGAGTCGACAGGGTCCTACGAGCAGTACTTC. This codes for CAISESTGSYEQYF.

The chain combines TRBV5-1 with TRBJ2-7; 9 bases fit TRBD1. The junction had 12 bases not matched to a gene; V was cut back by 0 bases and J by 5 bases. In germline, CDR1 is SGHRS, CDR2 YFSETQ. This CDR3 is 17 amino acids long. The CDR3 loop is CASSLASTGTGRDEQYF. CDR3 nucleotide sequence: TGCGCCAGCAGCTTGGCGTCCACGGGGACAGGGAGGGACGAGCAGTACTTC. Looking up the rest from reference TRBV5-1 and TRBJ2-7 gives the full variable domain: KAGVTQTPRYLIKTRGQQVTLSCSPISGHRSVSWYQQTPGQGLQFLFEYFSETQRNKGNFPGRFSGRQFSNSRSEMNVSTLELGDSALYLCASSLASTGTGRDEQYFGPGTRLTVT.

CDR3 bases: TGTGCCATCAGTGAGTCGGACAGGGGAATAAAAGAGACCCAGTACTTC. Its translation: CAISESDRGIKETQYF. J is TRBJ2-5 and V is TRBV10-3; 9 bases line up with TRBD1. This CDR3 is 16 amino acids long. CDR1 ENHRY and CDR2 SYGVKD come from the germline V gene. Trimming took 0 bases from V and 3 from J; bases not matched to a gene: 5.

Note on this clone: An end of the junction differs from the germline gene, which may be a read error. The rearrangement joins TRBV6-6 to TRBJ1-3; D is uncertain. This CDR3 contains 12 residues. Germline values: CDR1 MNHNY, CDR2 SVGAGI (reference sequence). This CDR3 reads CASSDSGNTIYF. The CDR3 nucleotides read TGTGCCAGCAGTGACTCTGGAAACACCATATATTTT.

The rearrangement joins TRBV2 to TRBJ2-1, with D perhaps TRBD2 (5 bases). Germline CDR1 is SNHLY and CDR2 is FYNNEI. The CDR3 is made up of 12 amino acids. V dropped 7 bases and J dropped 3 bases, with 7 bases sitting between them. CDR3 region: CASKSGYNEQFF. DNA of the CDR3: TGTGCCAGCAAGAGCGGCTACAATGAGCAGTTCTTC.

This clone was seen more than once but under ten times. CDR3 DNA: TGTGCCAGCTCATCCTCCAACACGGGGAACGGTGGCGAGCAGTACTTC. Translating gives CASSSSNTGNGGEQYF. The chain recombines TRBV18 with TRBJ2-7, with D perhaps matching TRBD2 (5 bases). This CDR3 has 16 amino acids. V was clipped by 5 bases and J by 6 bases, with 23 bases between them. Germline V CDR1 and CDR2: KGHSH, LQKENI.

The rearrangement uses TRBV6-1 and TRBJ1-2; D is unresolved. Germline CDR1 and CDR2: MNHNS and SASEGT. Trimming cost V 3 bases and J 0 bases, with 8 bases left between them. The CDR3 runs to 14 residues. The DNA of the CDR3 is TGTGCCAGCAGTGACCTCTTAGCTAACTATGGCTACACCTTC. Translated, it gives CASSDLLANYGYTF.

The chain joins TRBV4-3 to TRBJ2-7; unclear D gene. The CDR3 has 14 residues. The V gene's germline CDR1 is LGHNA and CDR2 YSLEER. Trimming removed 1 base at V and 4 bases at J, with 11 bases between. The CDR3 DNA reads TGCGCCAGCAGCCAAGGAAGGTTGGATTACGAGCAGTACTTC. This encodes CASSQGRLDYEQYF.

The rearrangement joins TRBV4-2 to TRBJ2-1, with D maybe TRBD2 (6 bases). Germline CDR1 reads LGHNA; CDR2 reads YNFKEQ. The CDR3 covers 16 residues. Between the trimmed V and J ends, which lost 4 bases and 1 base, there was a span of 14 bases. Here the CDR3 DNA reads TGTGCCAGCAGCCCTCCGCGGGGAGCATCCTACAATGAGCAGTTCTTC. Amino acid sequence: CASSPPRGASYNEQFF.

CDR3 bases: TGCGCCAGCAGCTTCGAGGGACAGGGGTGGACTAATGAAAAACTGTTTTTT. Protein sequence: CASSFEGQGWTNEKLFF. The chain employs TRBV5-1 and TRBJ1-4, with 10 bases matching TRBD1. From germline, CDR1 is SGHRS and CDR2 YFSETQ. CDR3 length: 17 residues. Unmatched junction bases numbered 6, after V lost 2 bases and J lost 2 bases.

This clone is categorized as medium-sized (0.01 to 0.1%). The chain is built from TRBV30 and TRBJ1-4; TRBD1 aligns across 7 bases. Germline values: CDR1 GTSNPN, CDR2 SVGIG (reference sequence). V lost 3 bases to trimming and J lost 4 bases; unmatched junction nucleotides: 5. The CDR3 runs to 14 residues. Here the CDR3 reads CAWRGTVLNEKLFF. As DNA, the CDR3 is TGTGCCTGGAGGGGGACAGTCCTTAATGAAAAACTGTTTTTT.

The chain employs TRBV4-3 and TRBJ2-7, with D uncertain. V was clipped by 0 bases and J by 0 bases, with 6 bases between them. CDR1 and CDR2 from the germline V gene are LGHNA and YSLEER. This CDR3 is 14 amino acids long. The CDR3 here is CASSQDLLSYEQYF. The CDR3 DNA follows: TGCGCCAGCAGCCAAGATTTGCTCTCCTACGAGCAGTACTTC.

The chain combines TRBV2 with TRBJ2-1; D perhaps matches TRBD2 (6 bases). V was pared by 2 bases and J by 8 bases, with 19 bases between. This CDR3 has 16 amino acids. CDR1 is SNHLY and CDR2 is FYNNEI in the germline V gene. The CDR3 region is CASSERRGGMSYEQFF. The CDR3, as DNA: TGTGCCAGCAGTGAACGACGGGGCGGGATGAGCTATGAGCAGTTCTTC.

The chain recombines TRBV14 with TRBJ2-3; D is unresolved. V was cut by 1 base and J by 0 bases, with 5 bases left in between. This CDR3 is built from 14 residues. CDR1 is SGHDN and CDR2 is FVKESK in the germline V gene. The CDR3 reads CASSQGFSTDTQYF. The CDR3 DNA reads TGTGCCAGCAGCCAAGGTTTCAGCACAGATACGCAGTATTTT.

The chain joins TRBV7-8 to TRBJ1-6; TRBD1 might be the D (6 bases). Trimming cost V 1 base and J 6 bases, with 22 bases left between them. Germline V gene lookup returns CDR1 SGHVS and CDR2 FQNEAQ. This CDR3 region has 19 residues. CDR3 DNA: TGTGCCAGCAGCTTAGAAAGGACAGTAGGAACCGTACTTAATTCACCCCTCCACTTT. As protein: CASSLERTVGTVLNSPLHF. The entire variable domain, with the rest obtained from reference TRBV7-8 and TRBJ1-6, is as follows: GAGVSQSPRYKVAKRGQDVALRCDPISGHVSLFWYQQALGQGPEFLTYFQNEAQLDKSGLPSDRFFAERPEGSVSTLKIQRTQQEDSAVYLCASSLERTVGTVLNSPLHFGNGTRLTVT.

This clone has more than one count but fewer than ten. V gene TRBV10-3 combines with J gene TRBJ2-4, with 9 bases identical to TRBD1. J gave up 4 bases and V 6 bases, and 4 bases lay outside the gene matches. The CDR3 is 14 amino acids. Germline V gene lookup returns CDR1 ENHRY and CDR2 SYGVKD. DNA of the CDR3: TGTGCCATCAGCACCGGGACAGGGAAAAACATTCAGTACTTC. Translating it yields CAISTGTGKNIQYF.

The CDR3 loop is CASTASGVDNEQFF. CDR3 coding DNA: TGTGCCAGTACCGCTAGCGGGGTCGACAATGAGCAGTTCTTC. The chain has TRBV19 and TRBJ2-1; 9 bases agree with TRBD2. Trimming removed 7 bases from V and 5 bases from J; junction bases left unmatched: 6. The CDR3 has 14 amino acids. Germline CDR1 reads LNHDA; CDR2 reads SQIVND (reference sequence).

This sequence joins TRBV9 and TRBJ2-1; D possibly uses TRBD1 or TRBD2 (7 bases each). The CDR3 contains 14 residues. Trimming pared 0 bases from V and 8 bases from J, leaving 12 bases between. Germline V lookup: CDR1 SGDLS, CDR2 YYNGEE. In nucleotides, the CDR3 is TGTGCCAGCAGCGTAGTATCAGGGGGGGATGAGCAGTTCTTC. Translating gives CASSVVSGGDEQFF. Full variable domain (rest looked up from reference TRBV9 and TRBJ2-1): DSGVTQTPKHLITATGQRVTLRCSPRSGDLSVYWYQQSLDQGLQFLIQYYNGEERAKGNILERFSAQQFPDLHSELNLSSLELGDSALYFCASSVVSGGDEQFFGPGTRLTVL.

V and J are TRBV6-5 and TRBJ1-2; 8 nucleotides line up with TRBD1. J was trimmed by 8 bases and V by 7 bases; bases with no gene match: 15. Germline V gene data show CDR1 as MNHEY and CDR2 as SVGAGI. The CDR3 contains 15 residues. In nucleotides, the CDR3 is TGTGCCAGCAAGGGCGCGACAGGGGAGGTGCGAGGCTACACCTTC. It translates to CASKGATGEVRGYTF.

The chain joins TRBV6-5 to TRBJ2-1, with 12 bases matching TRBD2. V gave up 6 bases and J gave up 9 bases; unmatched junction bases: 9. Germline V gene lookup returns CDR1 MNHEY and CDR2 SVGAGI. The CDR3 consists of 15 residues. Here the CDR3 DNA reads TGTGCCAGCAGGACCCTAGCGGGAGGGTCTGGTGAGCAGTTCTTC. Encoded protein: CASRTLAGGSGEQFF.

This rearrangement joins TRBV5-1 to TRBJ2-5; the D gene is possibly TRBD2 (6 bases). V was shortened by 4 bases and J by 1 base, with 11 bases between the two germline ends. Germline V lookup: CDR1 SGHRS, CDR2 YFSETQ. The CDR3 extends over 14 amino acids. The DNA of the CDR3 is TGCGCCAGCAGCGCCTCTAGCGCCCAAGAGACCCAGTACTTC. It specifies CASSASSAQETQYF.

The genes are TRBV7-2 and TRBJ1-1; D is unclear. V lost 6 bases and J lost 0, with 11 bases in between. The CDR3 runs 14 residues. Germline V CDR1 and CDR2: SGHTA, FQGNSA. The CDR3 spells CASRPGRLNTEAFF. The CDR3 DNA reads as TGTGCCAGCAGGCCAGGAAGGCTGAACACTGAAGCTTTCTTT.

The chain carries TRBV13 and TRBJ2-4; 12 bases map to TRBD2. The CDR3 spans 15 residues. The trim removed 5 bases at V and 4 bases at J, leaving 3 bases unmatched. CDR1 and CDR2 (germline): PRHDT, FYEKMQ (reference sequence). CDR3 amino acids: CASSRTSGVKNIQYF. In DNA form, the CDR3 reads TGTGCCAGCAGCCGGACTAGCGGGGTAAAAAACATTCAGTACTTC.

CDR3 sequence (DNA): TGTGCCAGCAGCAGAGCAGGGGTAGACGAGCAGTACTTC. This translates into CASSRAGVDEQYF. V usage is TRBV11-2 and J usage is TRBJ2-7; possible D gene TRBD1, 6 bases. Looked up from germline, CDR1 is SGHAT and CDR2 is FQNNGV. The V end was cut by 5 bases, the J end by 5 bases, with 13 bases between. The CDR3 has 13 amino acids.

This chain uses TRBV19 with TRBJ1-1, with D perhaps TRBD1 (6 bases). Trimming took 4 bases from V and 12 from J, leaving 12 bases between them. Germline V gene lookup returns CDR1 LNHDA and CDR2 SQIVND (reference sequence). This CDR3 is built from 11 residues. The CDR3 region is CASSNFDRTFF. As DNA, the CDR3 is TGTGCCAGTAGTAATTTCGACAGGACTTTCTTT.

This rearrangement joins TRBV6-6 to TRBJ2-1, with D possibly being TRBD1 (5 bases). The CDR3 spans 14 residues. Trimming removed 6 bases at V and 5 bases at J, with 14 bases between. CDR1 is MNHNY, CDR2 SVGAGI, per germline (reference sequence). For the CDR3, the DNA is TGTGCCAGCAGACCCTCGACAGAGCACAATGAGCAGTTCTTC. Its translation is CASRPSTEHNEQFF.

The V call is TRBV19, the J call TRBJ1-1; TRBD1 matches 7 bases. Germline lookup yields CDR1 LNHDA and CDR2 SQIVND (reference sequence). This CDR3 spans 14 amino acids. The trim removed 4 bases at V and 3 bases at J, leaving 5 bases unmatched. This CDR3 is CASSKDRTYTEAFF. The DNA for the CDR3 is TGTGCCAGTAGTAAGGACAGGACGTACACTGAAGCTTTCTTT.

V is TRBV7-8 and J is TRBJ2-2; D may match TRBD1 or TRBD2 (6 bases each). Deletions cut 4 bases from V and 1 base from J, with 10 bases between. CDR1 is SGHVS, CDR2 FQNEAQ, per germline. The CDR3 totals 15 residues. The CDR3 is CASSSRGQNTGELFF. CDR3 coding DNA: TGTGCCAGCAGCTCGCGGGGACAGAACACCGGGGAGCTGTTTTTT.

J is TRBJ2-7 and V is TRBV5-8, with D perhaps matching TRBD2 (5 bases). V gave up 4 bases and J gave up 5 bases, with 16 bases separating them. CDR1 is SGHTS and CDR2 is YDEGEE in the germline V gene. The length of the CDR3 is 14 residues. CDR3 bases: TGTGCCAGCAGCCCCCCCGGGATAGACAACGAGCAGTACTTC. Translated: CASSPPGIDNEQYF. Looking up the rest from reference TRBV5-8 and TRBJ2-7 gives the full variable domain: EAGVTQSPTHLIKTRGQQATLRCSPISGHTSVYWYQQALGLGLQFLLWYDEGEERNRGNFPPRFSGRQFPNYSSELNVNALELEDSALYLCASSPPGIDNEQYFGPGTRLTVT.

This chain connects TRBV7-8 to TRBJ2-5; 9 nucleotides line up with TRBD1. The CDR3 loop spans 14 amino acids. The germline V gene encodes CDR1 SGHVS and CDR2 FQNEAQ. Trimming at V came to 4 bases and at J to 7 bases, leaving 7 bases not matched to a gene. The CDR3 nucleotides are TGTGCCAGCAGCTGGGGACAGGGAGGGGCGACCCAGTACTTC. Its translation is CASSWGQGGATQYF.